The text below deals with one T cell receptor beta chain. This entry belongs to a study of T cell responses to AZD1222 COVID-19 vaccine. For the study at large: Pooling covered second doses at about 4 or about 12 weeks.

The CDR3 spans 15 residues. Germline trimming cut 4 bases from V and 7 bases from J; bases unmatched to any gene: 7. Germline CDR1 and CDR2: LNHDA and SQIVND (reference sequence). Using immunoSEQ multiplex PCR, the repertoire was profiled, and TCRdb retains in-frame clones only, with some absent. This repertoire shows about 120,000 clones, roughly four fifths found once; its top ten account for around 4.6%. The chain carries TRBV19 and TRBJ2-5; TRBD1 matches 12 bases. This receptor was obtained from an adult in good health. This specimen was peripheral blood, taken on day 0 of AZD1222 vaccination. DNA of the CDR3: TGTGCCAGTAGTACGGTGGGACAGGGGGCAGGGACCCAGTACTTC. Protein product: CASSTVGQGAGTQYF.